The following is a T cell receptor (beta chain) sequence with its context. The sample holds one count of this clonotype. What antigen it recognizes has not been identified. Base quality data are lacking; no much larger clone is found one base away. A single read makes a weak case. RNA was extracted using the RNeasy kit, and about 0.45 to 1 ug of the RNA was reverse transcribed with random hexamers. The immunoSEQ multiplex PCR assay, covering 54 Vbeta and 13 Jbeta segments, was used to amplify TCR beta CDR3 regions. PCR amplification bias was corrected using a synthetic template baseline for primer optimization and computational correction. In the paper's pipeline: Reads were annotated to V, D and J genes according to IMGT and were analyzed with immunoSEQ Analyzer, with only productive sequences retained. Clonality was calculated as one minus the Shannon entropy normalized by log2 of the number of productive unique sequences. Public and private clones were assessed among the 100 most prevalent clones of each patient and control. A clone was defined as Susac-specific if it was absent from the healthy and MS cohorts, from over a thousand published viral clones and from other ImmuneACCESS disease sequences. TCRdb reprocessed the public reads (quality trimming at Q25 with fastp, clone calling with MiXCR) and kept in-frame beta chains. Every CDR3 protein is listed once, alongside the most common genes and DNA of its rows. TCRdb assigned the V and J calls; the authors' analysis was not used. The sample table shows roughly 180,000 distinct CDR3 sequences, and just under 95% are seen once. 0.099% of the sample is taken by the ten largest.

These data are taken from a study of CD8 T cells in Susac syndrome (dated by TCRdb to about 2019). In the study overall: Among the Susac syndrome patients who were sequenced, clinically active disease was present in roughly six and clinical remission was observed in roughly eight. Susac syndrome patients were therapy-naive, on corticosteroids (some also receiving IVIg), or on IVIg alone at blood withdrawal. Whether CD8+ T cell activation and differentiation in Susac syndrome was antigen driven was tested using repertoire sequencing.

CDR1 and CDR2, looked up from the germline V gene, are SGHTA and FQGNSA. Inclusive of the bounding cysteine and phenylalanine, the CDR3 is 13 residues long. Only CDR3 DNA is held: 39 bases, read in frame from base 1. The V and J ends are trimmed by 4 bases and 7 bases, leaving 14 bases between them. General conclusions and limits of the study: The number of individuals in the TCR sequencing and HLA analysis was acknowledged as relatively small. In the CD4+ T cell repertoire of Susac syndrome patients, clonal expansion was not detected.

Peripheral blood CD8+ and CD4+ T cells from healthy donors, Susac syndrome patients and multiple sclerosis patients were profiled using high-throughput TCR beta sequencing. Recently defined diagnostic criteria for definite or probable disease were met by the Susac syndrome patients. CD8+ TEMRA cells were enriched by FACS, while bulk CD8+ and CD4+ T cells were purified by magnetic negative isolation. Blood was drawn into EDTA tubes, processed within 24 hours, and PBMCs were isolated by density gradient centrifugation. PBMCs intended for TCR sequencing were frozen in liquid nitrogen and were later thawed in a 37 degrees C water bath. The sorted or isolated CD4+, CD8+ and CD8+ TEMRA cells had a purity of 90% or higher.

This TCR came from a human donor with Susac syndrome. The chain was built from TRBV7-2 and TRBJ2-7; TRBD1 is perhaps the D gene, given 5 matching bases. The sequenced sample was CD4+ T cells from PBMCs. The nucleotide sequence reads TGTGCCAGCAGCTCTTCAGGGTCTAGGGAGCAGTACTTC. This yields the protein CASSSSGSREQYF.